This T cell receptor (beta chain) was found in a study of cytomegalovirus exposure and HLA in healthy donors. Study conclusions and caveats: The classifier, whose performance was assessed in both the original and validation cohorts, reportedly diagnosed cytomegalovirus status with high specificity and sensitivity.

The length of the CDR3 is 20 residues. With 60 Vbeta and 13 Jbeta primers, the PCR was carried out. The assay was immunoSEQ multiplex PCR, and TCRdb's table has in-frame clones only and misses some. The table lists some 120,000 clones, 77% of them singletons, with about 3.7% in the top ten. This clone appeared once. The antigen remains undetermined. This sequence joins TRBV21-1 and TRBJ2-7; the DNA was not used to check the table's D call, TRBD1. TRBV21-1 is described as a pseudogene. The clonotype originates from a human donor in good health. The source material was PBMCs. CDR3: CASSREDRLNRGTPSYEQYF. As DNA, the CDR3 is TGTGCCAGCAGCAGGGAGGACCGCCTCAACAGGGGGACCCCCTCCTACGAGCAGTACTTC.